Presented here are 5 T cell receptor beta chains from one specimen sequenced in a study of T cell responses to AZD1222 COVID-19 vaccine. Sequenced by immunoSEQ multiplex PCR; TCRdb stores in-frame clones only, minus some. The sample contains about 150,000 clones, 80% to 95% of which appear only once. The source material was peripheral blood, sampled 28 days after the second AZD1222 dose. The receptors derive from an adult who received the AZD1222 COVID-19 vaccine.

The rearrangement uses TRBV28 and TRBJ1-4; 7 positions agree with TRBD1. CDR3 length equals 14 residues. V shed 6 bases, J shed 8 bases, and the junction held 9 bases outside the gene matches. Germline V gene data show CDR1 as MDHEN and CDR2 as SYDVKM. The CDR3 DNA reads TGTGCCAGCAGACGTGACAGGGTGCAGGAAAAACTGTTTTTT. Residues: CASRRDRVQEKLFF.

The V gene is TRBV5-6, the J gene TRBJ1-2, with TRBD1 matching over 8 bases. This CDR3 is 14 amino acids long. Trimming removed 4 bases from V and 4 bases from J; junction bases left unmatched: 6. The germline CDR1 and CDR2 sequences are SGHDT and YYEEEE. The CDR3 region has the DNA TGTGCCAGCAGCACCGGACAGGGAACCTATGGCTACACCTTC. Amino acids: CASSTGQGTYGYTF.

V is TRBV9 and J is TRBJ1-6, with 8 bases aligning to TRBD1. The junction had 6 bases not matched to a gene; V was cut back by 4 bases and J by 3 bases. The germline V gene encodes CDR1 SGDLS and CDR2 YYNGEE. The CDR3 runs 16 residues. This CDR3 is CASSRTGTGYNSPLHF. The CDR3, as DNA: TGTGCCAGCAGCCGAACCGGGACAGGCTATAATTCACCCCTCCACTTT.

This chain joins TRBV11-1 and TRBJ2-5; D not certain. Trimming took 2 bases from V and 2 from J, leaving 0 bases between them. This CDR3 comprises 11 residues. Germline-derived CDR1 and CDR2 are SGHAT and FQDESV (reference sequence). The CDR3, as DNA: TGTGCCAGCAGCTTACAAGAGACCCAGTACTTC. This gives the protein CASSLQETQYF.

The rearrangement joins TRBV7-9 to TRBJ2-1; unclear D gene. Trimming stripped 5 bases from V and 13 bases from J, with 9 bases between. Germline V gene data show CDR1 as SEHNR and CDR2 as FQNEAQ (reference sequence). The CDR3 consists of 10 residues. CDR3 loop: CASSTGSQFF. The CDR3 DNA sequence: TGTGCCAGCAGCACCGGCAGTCAGTTCTTC.